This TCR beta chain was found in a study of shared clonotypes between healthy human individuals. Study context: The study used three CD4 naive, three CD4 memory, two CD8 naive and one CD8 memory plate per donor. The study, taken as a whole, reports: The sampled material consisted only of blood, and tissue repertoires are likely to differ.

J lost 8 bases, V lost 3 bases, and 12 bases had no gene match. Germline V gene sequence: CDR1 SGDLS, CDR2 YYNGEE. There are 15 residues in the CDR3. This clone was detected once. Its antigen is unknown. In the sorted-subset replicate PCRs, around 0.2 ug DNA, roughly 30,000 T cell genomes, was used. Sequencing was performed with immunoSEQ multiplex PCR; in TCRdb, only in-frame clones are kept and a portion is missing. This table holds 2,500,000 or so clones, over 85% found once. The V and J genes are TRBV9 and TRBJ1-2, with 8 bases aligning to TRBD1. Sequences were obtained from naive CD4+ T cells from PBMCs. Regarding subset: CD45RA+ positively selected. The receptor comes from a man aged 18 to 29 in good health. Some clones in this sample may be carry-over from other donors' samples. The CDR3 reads CASSADPGTGGGYTF. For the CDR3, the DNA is TGTGCCAGCAGCGCAGACCCCGGGACAGGAGGAGGCTACACCTTC.